The next 11 T cell receptor beta chains were all read from a single sample in a study of PD-1 blockade in classical Hodgkin lymphoma. The protocol was immunoSEQ multiplex PCR, while the TCRdb copy is restricted to in-frame clones and leaves out a portion. This repertoire shows 25,000 to 35,000 clones, approximately 89% found once; its top ten account for around 2.4%. Time point here: cycle 4 day 1 (C4D1), after about 6 weeks of nivolumab. Every patient had relapsed following autologous stem cell transplantation, and cohorts differed in brentuximab vedotin exposure. The study purified CD4+ T cells from thawed PBMCs using magnetic negative selection. The starting material was CD4+ T cells from blood, obtained before the fourth cycle of nivolumab. These receptors were obtained from a human donor with classical Hodgkin lymphoma.

The rearrangement links TRBV25-1 to TRBJ2-7; D might be TRBD1 (5 bases). V lost 5 bases, J lost 3 bases, and 11 bases lay in between. Germline V gene sequence: CDR1 MGHDK, CDR2 SYGVNS. The CDR3 consists of 13 residues. The CDR3 sequence is CASSRAGLYEQYF. CDR3 coding DNA: TGTGCCAGCAGTAGGGCAGGGCTCTACGAGCAGTACTTC.

The CDR3 spells CAWSVRQNGEAFF. The CDR3 coding sequence is TGTGCCTGGAGTGTACGGCAAAATGGTGAAGCTTTCTTT. V is TRBV30 and J is TRBJ1-1, with unresolved D. CDR1 is GTSNPN, CDR2 SVGIG, per germline (reference sequence). Trimming pared 0 bases from V and 7 bases from J, leaving 12 bases between. The CDR3 has 13 residues.

The chain joins TRBV11-1 to TRBJ2-3, with 10 bases aligning to TRBD2. Germline values: CDR1 SGHAT, CDR2 FQDESV (reference sequence). J gave up 1 base and V 2 bases, and 12 bases lay outside the gene matches. The CDR3 has 19 residues. CDR3 amino acids: CASSLSLRTSGGGTDTQYF. Written as DNA, the CDR3 is TGTGCCAGCAGCTTATCCCTCAGGACTAGCGGAGGGGGCACAGATACGCAGTATTTT.

The V call is TRBV12-5, the J call TRBJ2-2; 8 bases are a match to TRBD2. Trimming removed 1 base from V and 6 bases from J; junction bases left unmatched: 7. Germline-derived CDR1 and CDR2 are LGHNT and FRNRAP. The CDR3 covers 16 residues. The chain's CDR3 is CASGLAAGEWAGELFF. The CDR3, as DNA: TGTGCTAGTGGTTTGGCAGCGGGAGAATGGGCCGGGGAGCTGTTTTTT.

This clone was seen a single time. This rearrangement joins TRBV19 to TRBJ1-1; D is unresolved. V dropped 5 bases and J dropped 4 bases, with 5 bases sitting between them. Germline CDR1 LNHDA, CDR2 SQIVND (reference sequence). The length of the CDR3 is 11 residues. CDR3 in amino acids: CASSVTTEAFF. The DNA of the CDR3 is TGTGCCAGTAGTGTTACCACTGAAGCTTTCTTT.

This rearrangement joins TRBV6-6 to TRBJ1-2, with 9 bases aligning to TRBD1. Germline assignment: CDR1 MNHNY and CDR2 SVGAGI (reference sequence). There are 13 residues in the CDR3. V shed 6 bases, J shed 9 bases, and the junction held 8 bases outside the gene matches. The CDR3 region has the DNA TGTGCCAGCAGGTCCGGGACAGGGAAGAGCTACACCTTC. Encoded protein: CASRSGTGKSYTF.

This chain links TRBV2 with TRBJ2-7; TRBD1 might be the D (6 bases). The CDR3 covers 13 residues. The germline gives CDR1 SNHLY, CDR2 FYNNEI. Trimming pared 8 bases from V and 2 bases from J, leaving 13 bases between. CDR3 protein: CASGGRFTYEQYF. In DNA form, the CDR3 reads TGTGCCAGCGGGGGCCGCTTTACCTACGAGCAGTACTTC.

The rearrangement joins TRBV11-3 to TRBJ2-1; TRBD2 matches 7 bases. The J segment lost 8 bases and the V segment lost 5 bases, leaving 6 bases of the junction unmatched. From germline, CDR1 is SGHNT and CDR2 YENEEA. The CDR3 is 13 amino acids. The CDR3 sequence: CASSRTSRDEQFF. In DNA form, the CDR3 reads TGTGCCAGCAGCCGGACTAGTAGGGATGAGCAGTTCTTC.

The chain recombines TRBV14 with TRBJ2-2; the D call may be TRBD1 or TRBD2 (6 bases each). The V end was cut by 0 bases, the J end by 4 bases, with 15 bases between. The CDR3 runs 17 residues. From germline, CDR1 is SGHDN and CDR2 FVKESK. Here the CDR3 DNA reads TGTGCCAGCAGCCAAGAGGGGGCAGCGGGCCTCACCGGGGAGCTGTTTTTT. The encoded protein is CASSQEGAAGLTGELFF.

This clone was recorded once. The chain uses TRBV5-1 and TRBJ2-7; 8 bases are shared with TRBD2. This CDR3 has 15 residues. Germline V gene data show CDR1 as SGHRS and CDR2 as YFSETQ. The trim removed 0 bases at V and 6 bases at J, leaving 8 bases unmatched. This CDR3 reads CASSLGLAKGAEQYF. The CDR3 DNA sequence: TGCGCCAGCAGCTTGGGACTAGCGAAAGGGGCCGAGCAGTACTTC.

V is TRBV4-1 and J is TRBJ2-5; 9 bases match TRBD1. The end of the DNA aligns better with TRBJ2-7, so the J call may be wrong. Germline CDR1 MGHRA, CDR2 YSYEKL. The CDR3 totals 14 residues. The CDR3 here is CASSKPGQGYEQYF. In DNA form, the CDR3 reads TGCGCCAGCAGCAAACCGGGACAGGGCTACGAGCAGTACTTC.